This entry concerns a single TCR beta chain. The antigen is not known. These data belong to a study of radiation and T cells in renal cell carcinoma. The data were produced by immunoSEQ multiplex PCR, yet TCRdb's version contains in-frame clones alone and is incomplete. The sample contains some 14,000 clones, approximately 50% of which appear only once. Germline V gene data show CDR1 as SGHTA and CDR2 as FQGNSA. The CDR3 has 17 amino acids. Trimming removed 1 base at V and 1 base at J, with 13 bases between. Treatment specified: treatment-naive control, cytoreductive nephrectomy. Study-level points and caveats: Irradiated tumors held more dominant CDR3 motifs than control tumors.

This TCR was recovered from a man in his fifties with renal cell carcinoma. V usage is TRBV7-2 and J usage is TRBJ2-2; possible D gene TRBD1, 6 bases. Source: tumor tissue, taken from a patient whose treatment was nephrectomy without radiotherapy. The CDR3 is CASSLVGTGQNTGELFF. CDR3 DNA: TGTGCCAGCAGCTTAGTGGGGACGGGACAGAACACCGGGGAGCTGTTTTTT.